A single sample is the source of the 8 T cell receptor beta chains below, sequenced in a study of T cell responses to AZD1222 COVID-19 vaccine. TCRdb's copy holds only in-frame clones and misses some; the assay was immunoSEQ multiplex PCR. The profile shows approximately 82,000 clones, about 88% of them singletons. The input for sequencing was peripheral blood, taken on day 0 of AZD1222 vaccination. The source of these receptors is an adult in good health.

This clone has ten or more counts. The chain combines TRBV19 with TRBJ1-2; 8 positions match TRBD1. With 1 base clipped from V and 2 bases from J, the junction kept 6 bases outside the gene matches. Germline V gene lookup returns CDR1 LNHDA and CDR2 SQIVND (reference sequence). The CDR3 sequence is 16 residues long. The CDR3 nucleotides are TGTGCCAGTAGTATAGCCCTGGACAGGGCAAACTATGGCTACACCTTC. Translating gives CASSIALDRANYGYTF.

The sample holds one count of this clone. The CDR3, as DNA: TGTGCCAGCAGCTCCTATCGGACGGGAGATACGCAGTATTTT. Translated: CASSSYRTGDTQYF. This chain uses TRBV6-2 or TRBV6-3 with TRBJ2-3; D uncertain. CDR1 MNHEY and CDR2 SVGEGT come from the germline V gene. The CDR3 length is 14 residues. V dropped 6 bases and J dropped 5 bases, with 15 bases sitting between them.

The chain employs TRBV7-8 and TRBJ1-2, with TRBD1 identical over 7 bases. CDR3 length equals 13 residues. V lost 1 base, J lost 8 bases, and 4 bases stayed unmatched. From germline, CDR1 is SGHVS and CDR2 FQNEAQ. This CDR3 is CASSLVNRGGYTF. The DNA of the CDR3 is TGTGCCAGCAGCTTAGTTAACAGGGGAGGCTACACCTTC.

This clone was observed once. V and J are TRBV11-3 and TRBJ2-3, with TRBD2 matching 7 bases. V dropped 4 bases and J dropped 6; count of bases not matched to a gene: 7. Germline CDR1 reads SGHNT; CDR2 reads YENEEA. This CDR3 spans 14 amino acids. The DNA for the CDR3 is TGTGCCAGCAGCTCCTGGGGGGGGACGGATACGCAGTATTTT. Amino acid sequence: CASSSWGGTDTQYF.

V is TRBV5-1 and J is TRBJ1-5; 8 bases match TRBD1. This CDR3 is built from 15 residues. The V gene end was trimmed by 0 bases and the J gene end by 7 bases; junction bases not matched to a gene: 6. Germline loops: CDR1 SGHRS, CDR2 YFSETQ. Here the CDR3 reads CASSLETGGGQPQHF. The CDR3 bases are TGCGCCAGCAGCTTGGAAACAGGGGGAGGACAGCCCCAGCATTTT.

The CDR3 loop reads CASALGLVSQGTQYF. The CDR3 DNA follows: TGTGCTAGTGCCTTGGGACTAGTTAGTCAAGGTACGCAGTATTTT. This chain uses TRBV12-5 with TRBJ2-3, with 8 bases lining up with TRBD2. Unmatched junction bases numbered 14, after V lost 7 bases and J lost 8 bases. The CDR3 is 15 residues long. Germline-derived CDR1 and CDR2 are LGHNT and FRNRAP. Full variable domain (rest looked up from reference TRBV12-5 and TRBJ2-3): DARVTQTPRHKVTEMGQEVTMRCQPILGHNTVFWYRQTMMQGLELLAYFRNRAPLDDSGMPKDRFSAEMPDATLATLKIQPSEPRDSAVYFCASALGLVSQGTQYFGPGTRLTVL.

The gene calls are TRBV7-9 and TRBJ2-2, with unresolved D. Germline-derived CDR1 and CDR2 are SEHNR and FQNEAQ (reference sequence). This CDR3 spans 13 amino acids. Trimming shortened V by 5 bases and J by 6 bases, and 10 bases separated the two germline ends. The CDR3 nucleotides are TGTGCCAGCAGCACTCTAGGGCCCGGGGAGCTGTTTTTT. This codes for CASSTLGPGELFF.

The V gene is TRBV4-1, the J gene TRBJ1-1, with TRBD1 matching over 8 bases. The J segment lost 5 bases and the V segment lost 1 base, leaving 9 bases of the junction unmatched. Germline V gene lookup returns CDR1 MGHRA and CDR2 YSYEKL. The CDR3 covers 16 residues. The CDR3 nucleotides are TGCGCCAGCAGCCAAGCGGACAGGGCGGGTGAGACTGAAGCTTTCTTT. It yields the protein CASSQADRAGETEAFF.